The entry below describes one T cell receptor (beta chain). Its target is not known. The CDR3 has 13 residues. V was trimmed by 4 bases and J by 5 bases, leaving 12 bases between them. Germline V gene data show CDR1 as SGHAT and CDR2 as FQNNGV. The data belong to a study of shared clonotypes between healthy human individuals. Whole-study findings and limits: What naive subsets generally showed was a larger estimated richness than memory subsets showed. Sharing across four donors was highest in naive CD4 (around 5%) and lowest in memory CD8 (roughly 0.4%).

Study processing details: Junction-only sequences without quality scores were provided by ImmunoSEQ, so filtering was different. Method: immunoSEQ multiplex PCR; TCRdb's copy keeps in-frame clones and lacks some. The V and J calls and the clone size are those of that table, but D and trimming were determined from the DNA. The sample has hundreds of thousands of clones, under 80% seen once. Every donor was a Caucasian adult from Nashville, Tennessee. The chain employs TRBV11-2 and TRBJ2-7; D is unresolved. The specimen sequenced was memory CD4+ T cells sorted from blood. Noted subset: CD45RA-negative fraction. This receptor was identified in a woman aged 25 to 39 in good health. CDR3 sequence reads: CASSSRQVDEQYF. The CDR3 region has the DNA TGTGCCAGCAGCTCCCGTCAAGTTGACGAGCAGTACTTC.